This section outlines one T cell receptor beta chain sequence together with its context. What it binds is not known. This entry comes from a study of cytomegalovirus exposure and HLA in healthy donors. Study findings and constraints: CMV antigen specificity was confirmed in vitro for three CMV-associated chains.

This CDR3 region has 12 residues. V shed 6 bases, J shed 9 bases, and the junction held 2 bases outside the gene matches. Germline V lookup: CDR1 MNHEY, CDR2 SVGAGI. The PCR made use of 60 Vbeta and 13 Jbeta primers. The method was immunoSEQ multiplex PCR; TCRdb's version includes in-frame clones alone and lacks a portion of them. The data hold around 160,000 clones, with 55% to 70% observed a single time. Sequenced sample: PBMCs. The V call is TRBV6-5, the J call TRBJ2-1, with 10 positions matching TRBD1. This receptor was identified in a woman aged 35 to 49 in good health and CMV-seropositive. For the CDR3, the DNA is TGTGCCAGCAGGACAGGGGGCGGTGAGCAGTTCTTC. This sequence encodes CASRTGGGEQFF.